A selection of T cell receptor beta chains follows, all from one sample in a study of blood T cells in healthy people across ages. MiXCR, applied by TCRdb to the 5' RACE reads, yields one record per CDR3 protein. The sample contains 1.8 million or so distinct CDR3 sequences, approximately 40% of which appear only once. Source material: blood. All receptors derive from a human donor in good health. CDR3s leave out the opening cysteine and the closing phenylalanine or tryptophan. The order of the fields is CDR3 protein, V gene, clone size. Clone size is stated in some rows and not others, as once, few, many or a class when expanded.

cdr3_aa: ASSNGALGNTGELF; v_call: TRBV9; clone_size: NA
cdr3_aa: ASSECSRATNTEAF; v_call: TRBV25-1; clone_size: NA
cdr3_aa: ASSSDRENQPQH; v_call: TRBV12-3/TRBV12-4; clone_size: few
cdr3_aa: ASSLGGVPSGGSSGANVLT; v_call: TRBV12-3/TRBV12-4; clone_size: few
cdr3_aa: ASSHAASGGSTYEQY; v_call: TRBV4-1; clone_size: NA
cdr3_aa: SVAGGADQPQH; v_call: TRBV29-1; clone_size: many
cdr3_aa: ATTGRGPLNEQY; v_call: TRBV6-2/TRBV6-3; clone_size: NA
cdr3_aa: ASSSALSMNTEAF; v_call: TRBV7-2; clone_size: NA
cdr3_aa: ASHEYSGGGETQY; v_call: TRBV27; clone_size: NA
cdr3_aa: SGDRDVGDWGAF; v_call: TRBV29-1; clone_size: NA
cdr3_aa: ASSVRDRDSPLH; v_call: TRBV6-1; clone_size: few
cdr3_aa: ASSEWTSLVSYEQY; v_call: TRBV6-1; clone_size: few
cdr3_aa: ATSEAPGQGSTEAF; v_call: TRBV24-1; clone_size: few
cdr3_aa: ASSITGNNSPLH; v_call: TRBV12-3/TRBV12-4; clone_size: NA
cdr3_aa: ASNLGFSSGANVLT; v_call: TRBV19; clone_size: NA
cdr3_aa: ASSYGGDGFYEQY; v_call: TRBV6-6; clone_size: NA
cdr3_aa: ASSQSTGGLYGYT; v_call: TRBV3-1; clone_size: few
cdr3_aa: ASSVRQGQGQPQH; v_call: TRBV7-2; clone_size: NA
cdr3_aa: ASSYGTGRPASYEQY; v_call: TRBV6-2/TRBV6-3; clone_size: few
cdr3_aa: ATSRVSVTGELF; v_call: TRBV15; clone_size: few
cdr3_aa: AISATGPQETQY; v_call: TRBV10-3; clone_size: NA
cdr3_aa: ASSLENSLPNYGYT; v_call: TRBV4-2; clone_size: NA
cdr3_aa: ASSRVTGDNSPLH; v_call: TRBV6-5; clone_size: NA
cdr3_aa: ASSPPPGAAYNEQF; v_call: TRBV7-9; clone_size: NA
cdr3_aa: ASSLPYSSGATNEKPF; v_call: TRBV7-3; clone_size: NA
cdr3_aa: ASTSSGGADEQF; v_call: TRBV12-3/TRBV12-4; clone_size: few
cdr3_aa: ATSRDHSAGTKEKLF; v_call: TRBV15; clone_size: few
cdr3_aa: ASSHLRGGNSPLH; v_call: TRBV4-1; clone_size: once
cdr3_aa: ASSHRSGGGETQY; v_call: TRBV7-2; clone_size: NA
cdr3_aa: ASSWGANSYEQY; v_call: TRBV5-1; clone_size: NA
cdr3_aa: ASSLRRGIVYEQY; v_call: TRBV7-6; clone_size: NA
cdr3_aa: ASSQEGVGHVFYGYT; v_call: TRBV4-3; clone_size: once
cdr3_aa: ASSHSGTGGDNEQF; v_call: TRBV4-3; clone_size: NA
cdr3_aa: ATSSSSVEQF; v_call: TRBV15; clone_size: NA
cdr3_aa: ASSPRTGGTGYEQY; v_call: TRBV5-1; clone_size: NA
cdr3_aa: ASSQDWRGGLYNEQF; v_call: TRBV4-3; clone_size: NA
cdr3_aa: SVGRTTGGGELF; v_call: TRBV29-1; clone_size: NA
cdr3_aa: ASSSRTGIPYNEQF; v_call: TRBV7-3; clone_size: few
cdr3_aa: SLLGRSGNTIY; v_call: TRBV20-1; clone_size: NA
cdr3_aa: ASSLGYGLAGGNTGELF; v_call: TRBV7-2; clone_size: NA
cdr3_aa: ASSTPELDKTGSGNTIY; v_call: TRBV6-1; clone_size: NA
cdr3_aa: ASSLDEVGSGEYQETQY; v_call: TRBV7-2; clone_size: NA
cdr3_aa: ASSLGDTSNQPQH; v_call: TRBV7-2; clone_size: many
cdr3_aa: ASSFSGTGFDEQY; v_call: TRBV28; clone_size: NA
cdr3_aa: ASSQQEPSSYNEQF; v_call: TRBV4-3; clone_size: NA
cdr3_aa: ASSSETSGMFEQY; v_call: TRBV5-1; clone_size: NA
cdr3_aa: ASSYRGSRRGIRDTQY; v_call: TRBV6-5; clone_size: NA
cdr3_aa: SACPPTGGGEQY; v_call: TRBV20-1; clone_size: NA
cdr3_aa: ASSFTGTTDTQY; v_call: TRBV27; clone_size: NA
cdr3_aa: ASSPRSGLETQY; v_call: TRBV3-1; clone_size: NA
cdr3_aa: ASSEWTTLQETQY; v_call: TRBV2; clone_size: NA
cdr3_aa: SARGATGGYT; v_call: TRBV20-1; clone_size: once
cdr3_aa: ASSYVQGDGYT; v_call: TRBV6-5; clone_size: NA
cdr3_aa: SARDWGTGQPQH; v_call: TRBV20-1; clone_size: NA
cdr3_aa: ASSPLGRQANEKLF; v_call: TRBV4-3; clone_size: few